This T cell receptor (beta chain) was found in a study of blood T cell repertoires in COVID-19. Looking at the study overall: Specimens from acute and convalescent COVID-19 originated in the United States, Italy and Spain. Nucleic acid was either cDNA or gDNA, and it came from T cells, B-cell-depleted T cells, or PBMCs.

Trimming removed 6 bases at V and 8 bases at J, with 22 bases between. CDR3 length: 15 amino acids. The germline CDR1 and CDR2 sequences are MDHEN and SYDVKM. The Seattle patients, enrolled during active infection, were followed longitudinally. As processed by the authors: Quantification of nucleated cells was approximated via reference gene primer amplification. Sequenced by immunoSEQ multiplex PCR; TCRdb stores in-frame clones only, minus some. The V and J calls and clone size were taken over from that table, and D and trimming were inferred from the DNA. Among a few hundred thousand clones, 80% to 95% were seen once, and the ten largest hold roughly 6.8%.

Sequenced input: peripheral blood. This clonotype originated in a woman between 25 and 40 years old with COVID-19, enrolled during active disease. The V gene is TRBV28, the J gene TRBJ1-2, with D maybe TRBD1 (6 bases). CDR3 sequence: CASSSNRAVNWGYTF. The DNA of the CDR3 is TGTGCCAGCAGCTCTAACAGGGCCGTTAACTGGGGCTACACCTTC.